This record looks at one TCR beta chain sequence and its context. The data were produced by immunoSEQ multiplex PCR, yet TCRdb's version contains in-frame clones alone and is incomplete. The table records about 200,000 clones, approximately 90% of them present only once. This sample is drawn from a study of T cell responses to AZD1222 COVID-19 vaccine. The CDR3 length is 15 residues. V was clipped by 0 bases and J by 5 bases; unmatched bases: 3. Germline V gene data show CDR1 as SGDLS and CDR2 as YYNGEE. This receptor was identified in an adult who received the MenACWY meningococcal vaccine as a control. The rearrangement links TRBV9 to TRBJ1-3, with TRBD1 matching 9 bases. This material consisted of peripheral blood, taken 28 days after the second dose of the MenACWY control vaccine. CDR3 nucleotide sequence: TGTGCCAGCAGCGTAGAAGGGACAGGGAGAAACACCATATATTTT. It is translated as CASSVEGTGRNTIYF.